This TCR beta chain is from a study of T cells after posttransplantation cyclophosphamide. Broader study findings: TRB clonality was highly associated with recipient CMV seropositivity and reactivation. Skin or GI-infiltrating T cells shared few TRB sequences with blood.

The CDR3 covers 15 residues. The V segment lost 2 bases and the J segment 5 bases; nucleotides outside the gene matches: 5. Germline V gene lookup returns CDR1 LNHDA and CDR2 SQIVND (reference sequence). The table came from immunoSEQ multiplex PCR; TCRdb's copy has only in-frame clones and leaves some out. The table lists under 3,000 clones, 85% of them singletons, with about 25% in the top ten. Treatment was busulfan-fludarabine conditioning, a marrow graft, and cyclophosphamide on days +3 and +4. This clone has a single count. Its antigen remains unknown. Sequenced here: PBMCs, sampled after allogeneic stem cell transplant with posttransplant cyclophosphamide. This sequence was found in a young adult male patient who received an allogeneic stem cell transplant from a related donor, was CMV-positive, and had acute GVHD only. Among the T cells, some may be from the graft donor. This chain links TRBV19 with TRBJ1-5; TRBD1 agrees at 8 bases. The CDR3 DNA reads TGTGCCAGTAGTATAATCGGACAGGGCGATCAGCCCCAGCATTTT. Residues: CASSIIGQGDQPQHF.